Only one count was recorded for the clone carrying this TCR beta chain. Its antigen remains unidentified. Donors sampled were nominally healthy, though unrecorded immune exposures were likely. J gave up 5 bases and V 0 bases, and 6 bases lay outside the gene matches. Germline assignment: CDR1 LGHNA and CDR2 YNFKEQ. This CDR3 comprises 16 residues. The data were taken from a study of cytomegalovirus exposure and HLA in healthy donors. The PCR used 60 Vbeta and 13 Jbeta primers. The protocol was immunoSEQ multiplex PCR, while the TCRdb copy is restricted to in-frame clones and leaves out a portion. Of roughly 120,000 clones in the sample, around 74% are singletons; the top ten hold roughly 1.6%. Points from the study as a whole: Relative to equally common others, HLA-associated TCR beta chains showed greater clonal expansion in a later analysis. Most sequenced TCRs were rare (though some public TCRs occurred in many donors). Most CMV-associated TCR beta chains appeared HLA-restricted in a later analysis.

The source material was PBMCs. The chain carries TRBV4-2 and TRBJ2-5, with 10 nucleotides matching TRBD2. The sequence was collected from a woman under 30 in good health and CMV-seronegative. The CDR3 sequence: CASSQEELAGRETQYF. The CDR3, as DNA: TGTGCCAGCAGCCAAGAAGAACTAGCGGGGCGGGAGACCCAGTACTTC.